The clone carrying this T cell receptor beta chain was detected a few times. A unique molecular identifier was attached to every TCR cDNA molecule. TCRdb analysed the 5' RACE reads with MiXCR anew, one entry per CDR3 protein. The sample lists approximately 44,000 distinct CDR3 sequences; about 13% were seen once. Time point given: sample taken at primary tumor resection. Researchers sequenced whole RNA taken from tumor, nontumor lung or frozen PBMC without sorting. This specimen belongs to a study of spatial heterogeneity in lung cancer. Germline lookup yields CDR1 SNHLY and CDR2 FYNNEI. The CDR3 contains 13 residues. The germline V and J ends were trimmed by 7 bases and 6 bases, with 13 bases remaining between them.

The input for sequencing was PBMCs, taken at surgery. This chain connects TRBV2 to TRBJ2-1; D is unresolved. This receptor was taken from a male donor with early-stage non-small cell lung cancer. CDR3 coding DNA: TGTGCCAGCATGGCCAGGCCCGCCAATGAGCAGTTCTTC. This encodes CASMARPANEQFF.